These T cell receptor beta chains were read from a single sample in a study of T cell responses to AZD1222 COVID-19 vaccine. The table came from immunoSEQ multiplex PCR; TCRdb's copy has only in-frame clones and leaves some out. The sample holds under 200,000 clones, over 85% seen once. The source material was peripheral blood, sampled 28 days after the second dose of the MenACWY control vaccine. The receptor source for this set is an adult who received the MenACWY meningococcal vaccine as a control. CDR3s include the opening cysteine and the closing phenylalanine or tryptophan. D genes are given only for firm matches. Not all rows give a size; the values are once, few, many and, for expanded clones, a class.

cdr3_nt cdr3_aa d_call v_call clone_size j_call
TGTGCCATCAGGGCAGCGGGAGGGGTTATTAACGAGCAGTACTTC CAIRAAGGVINEQYF TRBD2 TRBV10-3 NA TRBJ2-7
TGTGCCAGCAAACGGGACAGGACGAACTATGGCTACACCTTC CASKRDRTNYGYTF TRBD1 TRBV6-5 NA TRBJ1-2
TGCAGCGTTGACATGGACAGGGACGAGCAGTACTTC CSVDMDRDEQYF TRBD1 TRBV29-1 NA TRBJ2-7
TGTGCCAGCAGCCAGGGGGGGTGGGATGAGCAGTTCTTC CASSQGGWDEQFF TRBD2 TRBV3-1/TRBV3-2 NA TRBJ2-1
TGTGCCAGCAGTGCCCAGGGCTTCAACTATGGCTACACCTTC CASSAQGFNYGYTF NA TRBV3-1/TRBV3-2 NA TRBJ1-2
TGTGCCAGCCTGGGACCGGGACTGGCCTACGAGCAGTACTTC CASLGPGLAYEQYF NA TRBV28 NA TRBJ2-7
TGCAGCGTCGCCCCAGGGGGCACCAATCAGCCCCAGCATTTT CSVAPGGTNQPQHF TRBD1 TRBV29-1 NA TRBJ1-5
TGTGCCAGCAGCGGGGGGCTCAGGGCACCCCTCCACTTT CASSGGLRAPLHF NA TRBV4-2 NA TRBJ1-6
TGTGCCAGCAGCAGGGGAGGAGCATACAATGAGCAGTTCTTC CASSRGGAYNEQFF NA TRBV6-5 NA TRBJ2-1
TGTGCCAGTAGAAATAGGGGGAGAAGCACAGATACGCAGTATTTT CASRNRGRSTDTQYF NA TRBV19 once TRBJ2-3
TGCGCCAGCAGCTTCAGCTTTGGACAGGATAATTCACCCCTCCACTTT CASSFSFGQDNSPLHF TRBD1 TRBV5-1 NA TRBJ1-6
TGCGCCAGCAGCTCCTCGCGGACCCCCGGCACCGGGGAGCTGTTTTTT CASSSSRTPGTGELFF NA TRBV5-1 NA TRBJ2-2
TGCAGTGGCGTTGGGAATGAGCAGTTCTTC CSGVGNEQFF NA TRBV20-1 NA TRBJ2-1
TGTGCCAGCAGCTTATCCCGGGCTCACACCTATGGCTACACCTTC CASSLSRAHTYGYTF NA TRBV7-2 NA TRBJ1-2
TGTGCCAGCTCACCCGAAGGACAGGGGTTAGCCAAAAACATTCAGTACTTC CASSPEGQGLAKNIQYF TRBD1 TRBV18 NA TRBJ2-4
TGCAGCGTTGAGCCCATTCGCGAGGTTGTGAACACTGAAGCTTTCTTT CSVEPIREVVNTEAFF NA TRBV29-1 NA TRBJ1-1
TGTGCCACCAGTTCAGGGGGCGCTGGAAACACCATATATTTT CATSSGGAGNTIYF TRBD1 TRBV24-1 NA TRBJ1-3
TGTGCCAGCAGCTGGCGGGAGGGCCAGGAGACCCAGTACTTC CASSWREGQETQYF TRBD2 TRBV5-6 once TRBJ2-5
TGTGCCAGCAGCCAAGATTGGTCTTCTAACTATGGCTACACCTTC CASSQDWSSNYGYTF NA TRBV3-1/TRBV3-2 NA TRBJ1-2
TGTGCCATCAGTGAGCAGACTAGCGATCCGAATCCCTACAATGAGCAGTTCTTC CAISEQTSDPNPYNEQFF TRBD2 TRBV10-3 once TRBJ2-1
TGTGCGGGATCTGAGAGGGGCGGTGGCTACACCTTC CAGSERGGGYTF NA TRBV19 NA TRBJ1-2
TGTGCCAGCAGGTTCAGGGGATCTAGCACAGATACGCAGTATTTT CASRFRGSSTDTQYF NA TRBV11-2 NA TRBJ2-3
TGTGCCAGCAGCGGCCCGCAGGACTATGGCTACACCTTC CASSGPQDYGYTF NA TRBV5-6 NA TRBJ1-2
TGTGCCAGCAGCTTAGGGGCAGTCCGTAACACTGAAGCTTTCTTT CASSLGAVRNTEAFF NA TRBV7-2 NA TRBJ1-1
TGTGCCACCAGTGAACAGCGTTTCGAAGGCTACACCTTC CATSEQRFEGYTF NA TRBV24-1 NA TRBJ1-2
TGCGCCAGCAGCTCCCCCCGGACTAGCGGGAGAGGGTGGACCGGGGAGCTGTTTTTT CASSSPRTSGRGWTGELFF TRBD2 TRBV5-1 NA TRBJ2-2
TGTGCCAGCCTGGGATTGAACTATGGCTACACCTTC CASLGLNYGYTF NA TRBV28 NA TRBJ1-2
TGTGCCTGGAACCGACAGGTCTCTGGAAACACCATATATTTT CAWNRQVSGNTIYF NA TRBV30 NA TRBJ1-3
TGTGCCAGTAGTTGGGGGAGGGACAATGAGCAGTTCTTC CASSWGRDNEQFF TRBD2 TRBV19 NA TRBJ2-1
TGTGCCAGCAGTTGGACCGGGACTAGCGGGACCCCCCAGCAGTTCTTC CASSWTGTSGTPQQFF TRBD2 TRBV6-5 NA TRBJ2-1
TGTGCCAGTAGTGCGGGGCTGGCGAATCAGCCCCAGCATTTT CASSAGLANQPQHF NA TRBV19 once TRBJ1-5
TGTGCCAGCAGCCAGGCGGGACAGGGCACTAATGAAAAACTGTTTTTT CASSQAGQGTNEKLFF TRBD1 TRBV3-1/TRBV3-2 NA TRBJ1-4
TGTGCCAGCAGCCGCCAGATAGCGGGCCCCACAGATACGCAGTATTTT CASSRQIAGPTDTQYF TRBD2 TRBV7-2 NA TRBJ2-3
TGTGCCATCACCGCTGCCGGGGAGCTGTTTTTT CAITAAGELFF NA TRBV10-3 NA TRBJ2-2
TGTGCCAGCTTCACAACTAGCGGGTTCTCCTACAATGAGCAGTTCTTC CASFTTSGFSYNEQFF TRBD2 TRBV18 NA TRBJ2-1
TGCGCCAGCCGCGGGGCTCTAGGGGGTATTTACGAGCAGTACTTC CASRGALGGIYEQYF NA TRBV5-1 NA TRBJ2-7
TGCAGCCTTGAGGACGGTAACTATGGCTACACCTTC CSLEDGNYGYTF NA TRBV29-1 NA TRBJ1-2
TGTGCCAGCAGCACGGAGGGATCACCCCTCCACTTT CASSTEGSPLHF NA TRBV13 NA TRBJ1-6
TGTGCCAGCAGCACCACTAGCGGGAGGTCCTACAATGAGCAGTTCTTC CASSTTSGRSYNEQFF TRBD2 TRBV3-1/TRBV3-2 NA TRBJ2-1
TGTGCAACTGCCCCCGGGGGATGCGGCTACACCTTC CATAPGGCGYTF NA TRBV21-1 few TRBJ1-2
TGTGCCAGTAGGTTGACGGTTAGAAACCAGCCCCAGCATTTT CASRLTVRNQPQHF NA TRBV19 NA TRBJ1-5
TGTGCCAGCAGCCCCGTGGAGTATGGCTACACCTTC CASSPVEYGYTF NA TRBV7-2 NA TRBJ1-2
TGTGCCAGCAGTCGCAGTGGAAACACCATATATTTT CASSRSGNTIYF NA TRBV28 NA TRBJ1-3
TGTGCCAGCAGCTTAAGACAGGGGGCGCGGACCGGGGAGCTGTTTTTT CASSLRQGARTGELFF TRBD1 TRBV7-3 NA TRBJ2-2
TGTGCCAGTAGCCCGACAGGGCAGACCGAGCAGTACTTC CASSPTGQTEQYF TRBD1 TRBV19 NA TRBJ2-7
TGTGCCAGCAGCCCCGGGGACAGGCCAACAGGTTACGAGCAGTACTTC CASSPGDRPTGYEQYF TRBD1 TRBV9 once TRBJ2-7
TGTGCCTGGTCTCGTGGGGGGAATCAAGAGACCCAGTACTTC CAWSRGGNQETQYF NA TRBV30 NA TRBJ2-5
TGTGCAAGTCGCTTAGCCGGGACTAGTGGAGACAATGAGCAGTTCTTC CASRLAGTSGDNEQFF NA TRBV12-2 NA TRBJ2-1
TGTGCCAGTAGTACCCTACAGGGGAGGGGTGGTCAGCCCCAGCATTTT CASSTLQGRGGQPQHF TRBD1 TRBV19 NA TRBJ1-5